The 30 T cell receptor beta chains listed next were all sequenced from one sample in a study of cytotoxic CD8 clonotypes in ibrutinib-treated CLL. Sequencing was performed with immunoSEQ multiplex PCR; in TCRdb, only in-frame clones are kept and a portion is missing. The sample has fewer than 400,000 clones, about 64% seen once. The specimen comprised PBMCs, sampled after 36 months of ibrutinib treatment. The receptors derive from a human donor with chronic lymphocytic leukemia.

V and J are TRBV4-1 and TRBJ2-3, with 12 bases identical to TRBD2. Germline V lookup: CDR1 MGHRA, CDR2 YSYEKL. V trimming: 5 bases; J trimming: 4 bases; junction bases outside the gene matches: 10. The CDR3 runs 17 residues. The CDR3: CASSYNLAGGRADTQYF. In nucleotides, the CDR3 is TGCGCCAGCAGCTACAATCTAGCGGGGGGGCGGGCAGATACGCAGTATTTT.

The CDR3 DNA sequence: TGTGCCAGCTCATACAGGGCGAACGGGGAGCTGTTTTTT. Translation: CASSYRANGELFF. This chain links TRBV18 with TRBJ2-2; the D gene is possibly TRBD1 (6 bases). The germline V and J ends were trimmed by 5 bases and 7 bases, with 11 bases remaining between them. The CDR3 has 13 amino acids. Germline V gene data show CDR1 as KGHSH and CDR2 as LQKENI. Drawing the rest from reference TRBV18 and TRBJ2-2, the complete variable domain is NAGVMQNPRHLVRRRGQEARLRCSPMKGHSHVYWYRQLPEEGLKFMVYLQKENIIDESGMPKERFSAEFPKEGPSILRIQQVVRGDSAAYFCASSYRANGELFFGEGSRLTVL.

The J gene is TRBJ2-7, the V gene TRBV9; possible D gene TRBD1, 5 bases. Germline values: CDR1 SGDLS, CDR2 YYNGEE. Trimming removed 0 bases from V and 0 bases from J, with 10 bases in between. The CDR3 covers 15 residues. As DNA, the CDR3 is TGTGCCAGCAGCGTAGCAGGTCAGGGCTCCTACGAGCAGTACTTC. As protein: CASSVAGQGSYEQYF.

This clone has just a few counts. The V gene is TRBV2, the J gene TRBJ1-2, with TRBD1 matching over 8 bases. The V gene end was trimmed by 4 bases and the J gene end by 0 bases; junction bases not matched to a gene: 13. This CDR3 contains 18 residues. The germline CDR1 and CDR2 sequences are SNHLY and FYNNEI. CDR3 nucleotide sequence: TGTGCCAGCAGTGTCCTATTACAGGGGGGCCTCACTAACTATGGCTACACCTTC. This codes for CASSVLLQGGLTNYGYTF.

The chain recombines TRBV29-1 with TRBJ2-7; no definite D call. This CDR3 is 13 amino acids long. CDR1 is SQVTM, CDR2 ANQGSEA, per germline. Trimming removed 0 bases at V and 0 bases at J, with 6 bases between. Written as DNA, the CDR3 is TGCAGCGTTGAAGACAGATACTCCTACGAGCAGTACTTC. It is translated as CSVEDRYSYEQYF.

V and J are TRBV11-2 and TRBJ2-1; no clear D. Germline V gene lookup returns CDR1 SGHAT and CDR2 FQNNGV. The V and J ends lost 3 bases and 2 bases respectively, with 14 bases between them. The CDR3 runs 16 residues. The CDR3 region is CASSLVQPFPYNEQFF. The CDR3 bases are TGTGCCAGCAGCTTGGTACAGCCTTTCCCCTACAATGAGCAGTTCTTC.

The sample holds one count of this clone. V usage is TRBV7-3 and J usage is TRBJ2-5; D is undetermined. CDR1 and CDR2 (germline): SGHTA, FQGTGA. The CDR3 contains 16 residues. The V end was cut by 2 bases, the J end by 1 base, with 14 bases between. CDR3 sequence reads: CASSLSHGTSQETQYF. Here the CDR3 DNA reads TGTGCCAGCAGCTTATCGCACGGCACCTCCCAAGAGACCCAGTACTTC.

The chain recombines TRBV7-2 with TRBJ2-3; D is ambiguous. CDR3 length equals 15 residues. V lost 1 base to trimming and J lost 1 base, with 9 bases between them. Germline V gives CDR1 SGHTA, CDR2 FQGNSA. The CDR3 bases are TGTGCCAGCAGCTTAGGAACCACGCGCACAGATACGCAGTATTTT. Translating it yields CASSLGTTRTDTQYF.

CDR3 nucleotide sequence: TGCGCCAGCAGTCAACGGACAGGGGCCTACAATGAGCAGTTCTTC. This encodes CASSQRTGAYNEQFF. V is TRBV23-1 and J is TRBJ2-1, with 9 nucleotides matching TRBD1. TRBV23-1 is an ORF; its function is uncertain. After removal of 2 bases from V and 2 bases from J, the junction contained 1 base not matched to a gene. The CDR3 consists of 15 residues.

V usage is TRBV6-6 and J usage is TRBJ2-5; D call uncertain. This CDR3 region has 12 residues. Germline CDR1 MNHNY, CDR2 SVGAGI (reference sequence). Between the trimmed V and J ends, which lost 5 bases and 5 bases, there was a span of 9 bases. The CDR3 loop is CASSNFGETQYF. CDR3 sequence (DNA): TGTGCCAGCAGTAACTTTGGCGAGACCCAGTACTTC.

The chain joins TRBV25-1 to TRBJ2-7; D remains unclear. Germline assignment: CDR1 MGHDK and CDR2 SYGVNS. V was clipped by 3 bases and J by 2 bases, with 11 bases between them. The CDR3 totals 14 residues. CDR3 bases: TGTGCCAGCAGTGAGCTAGGGCTGACCTACGAGCAGTACTTC. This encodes CASSELGLTYEQYF.

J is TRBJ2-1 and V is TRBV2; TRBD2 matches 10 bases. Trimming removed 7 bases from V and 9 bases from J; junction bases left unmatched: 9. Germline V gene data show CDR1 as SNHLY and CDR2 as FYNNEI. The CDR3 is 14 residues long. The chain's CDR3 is CASNFASGGVEQFF. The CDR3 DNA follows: TGTGCCAGCAATTTCGCTAGCGGGGGCGTTGAGCAGTTCTTC.

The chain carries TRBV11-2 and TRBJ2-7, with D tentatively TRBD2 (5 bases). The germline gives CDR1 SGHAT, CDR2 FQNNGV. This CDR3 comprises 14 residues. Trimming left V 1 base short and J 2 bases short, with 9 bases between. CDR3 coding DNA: TGTGCCAGCAGCTTAGGAGGGTGGGCCTACGAGCAGTACTTC. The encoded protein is CASSLGGWAYEQYF. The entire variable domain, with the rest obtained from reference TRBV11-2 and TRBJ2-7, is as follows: EAGVAQSPRYKIIEKRQSVAFWCNPISGHATLYWYQQILGQGPKLLIQFQNNGVVDDSQLPKDRFSAERLKGVDSTLKIQPAKLEDSAVYLCASSLGGWAYEQYFGPGTRLTVT.

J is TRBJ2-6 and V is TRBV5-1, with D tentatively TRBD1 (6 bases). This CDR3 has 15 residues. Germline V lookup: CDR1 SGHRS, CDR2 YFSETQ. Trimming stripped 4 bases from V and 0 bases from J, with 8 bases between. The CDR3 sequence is CASSPDSSGANVLTF. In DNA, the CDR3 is TGCGCCAGCAGCCCGGACAGCTCTGGGGCCAACGTCCTGACTTTC. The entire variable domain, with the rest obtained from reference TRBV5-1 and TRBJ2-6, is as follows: KAGVTQTPRYLIKTRGQQVTLSCSPISGHRSVSWYQQTPGQGLQFLFEYFSETQRNKGNFPGRFSGRQFSNSRSEMNVSTLELGDSALYLCASSPDSSGANVLTFGAGSRLTVL.

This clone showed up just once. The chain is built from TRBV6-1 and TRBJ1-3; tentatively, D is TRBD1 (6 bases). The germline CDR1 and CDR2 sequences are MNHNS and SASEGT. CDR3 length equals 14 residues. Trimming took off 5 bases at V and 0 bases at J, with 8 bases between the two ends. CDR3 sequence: CASSTGSSGNTIYF. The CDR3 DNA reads TGTGCCAGCAGTACAGGGAGCTCTGGAAACACCATATATTTT.

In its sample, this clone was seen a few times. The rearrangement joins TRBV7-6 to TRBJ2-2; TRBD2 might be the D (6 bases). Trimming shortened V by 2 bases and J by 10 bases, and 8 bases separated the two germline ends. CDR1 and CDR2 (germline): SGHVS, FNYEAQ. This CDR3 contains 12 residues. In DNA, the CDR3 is TGTGCCAGCAGCTTATGGGACTCGGAGCTGTTTTTT. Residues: CASSLWDSELFF.

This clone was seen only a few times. This CDR3 is CASSVGYRVEPQHF. The CDR3 DNA is TGTGCCAGCAGTGTGGGATACCGAGTGGAGCCCCAGCATTTT. The V gene is TRBV6-1, the J gene TRBJ1-5, with D hard to call. This CDR3 comprises 14 residues. From germline, CDR1 is MNHNS and CDR2 SASEGT. V was pared by 4 bases and J by 8 bases, with 15 bases between.

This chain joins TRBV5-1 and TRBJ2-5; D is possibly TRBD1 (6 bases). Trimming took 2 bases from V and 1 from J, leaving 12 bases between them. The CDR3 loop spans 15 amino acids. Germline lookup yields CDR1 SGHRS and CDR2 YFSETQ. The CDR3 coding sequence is TGCGCCAGCAGCTTAGCAGGGGCGAGCCAAGAGACCCAGTACTTC. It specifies CASSLAGASQETQYF.

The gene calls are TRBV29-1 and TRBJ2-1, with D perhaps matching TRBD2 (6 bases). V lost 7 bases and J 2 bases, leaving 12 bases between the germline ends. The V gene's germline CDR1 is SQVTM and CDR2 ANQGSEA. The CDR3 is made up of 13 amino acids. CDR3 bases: TGCAGCGCCGTGGGACTGACCTACAATGAGCAGTTCTTC. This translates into CSAVGLTYNEQFF.

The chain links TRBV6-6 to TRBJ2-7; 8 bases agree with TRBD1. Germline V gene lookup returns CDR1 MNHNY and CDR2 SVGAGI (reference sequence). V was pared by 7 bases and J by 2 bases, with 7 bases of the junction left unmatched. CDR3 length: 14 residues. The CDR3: CASNQTGVTYEQYF. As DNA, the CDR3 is TGTGCCAGCAACCAGACAGGGGTCACCTACGAGCAGTACTTC.

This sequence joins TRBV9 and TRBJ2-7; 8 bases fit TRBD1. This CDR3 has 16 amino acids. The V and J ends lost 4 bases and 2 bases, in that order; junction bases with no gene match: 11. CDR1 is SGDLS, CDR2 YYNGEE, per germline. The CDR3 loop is CASSINRGSKPYEQYF. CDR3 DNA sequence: TGTGCCAGCAGCATAAACAGGGGGTCTAAGCCCTACGAGCAGTACTTC.

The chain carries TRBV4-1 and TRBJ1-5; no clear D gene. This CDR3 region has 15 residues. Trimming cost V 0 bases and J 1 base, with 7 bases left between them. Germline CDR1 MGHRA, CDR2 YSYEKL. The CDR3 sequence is CASSQDRGSNQPQHF. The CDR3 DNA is TGCGCCAGCAGCCAAGATCGGGGAAGCAATCAGCCCCAGCATTTT.

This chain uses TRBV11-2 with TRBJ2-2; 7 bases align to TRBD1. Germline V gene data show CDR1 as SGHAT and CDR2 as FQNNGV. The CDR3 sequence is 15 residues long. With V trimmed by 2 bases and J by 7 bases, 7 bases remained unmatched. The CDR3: CASSLSTGYIGELFF. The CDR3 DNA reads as TGTGCCAGCAGCTTATCGACAGGGTACATCGGGGAGCTGTTTTTT.

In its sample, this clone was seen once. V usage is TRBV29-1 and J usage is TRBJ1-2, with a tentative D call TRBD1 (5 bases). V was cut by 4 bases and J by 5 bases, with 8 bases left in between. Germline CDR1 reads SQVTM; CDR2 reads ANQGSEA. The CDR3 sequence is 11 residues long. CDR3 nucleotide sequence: TGCAGCGTTGCGGCAGGGTATGGCTACACCTTC. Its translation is CSVAAGYGYTF.

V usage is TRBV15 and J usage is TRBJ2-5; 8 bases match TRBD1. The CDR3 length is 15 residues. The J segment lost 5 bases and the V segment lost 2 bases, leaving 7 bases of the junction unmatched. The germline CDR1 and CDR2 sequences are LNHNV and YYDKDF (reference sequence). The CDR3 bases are TGTGCCACCAGCAGACCGACAGGGGAGGAGGAGACCCAGTACTTC. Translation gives CATSRPTGEEETQYF.

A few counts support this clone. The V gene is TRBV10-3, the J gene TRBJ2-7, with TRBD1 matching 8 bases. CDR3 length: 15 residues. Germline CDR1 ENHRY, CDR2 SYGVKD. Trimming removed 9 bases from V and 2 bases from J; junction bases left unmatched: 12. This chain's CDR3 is CAIRPGGSPTYEQYF. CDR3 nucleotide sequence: TGTGCCATAAGACCAGGGGGCTCCCCTACCTACGAGCAGTACTTC.

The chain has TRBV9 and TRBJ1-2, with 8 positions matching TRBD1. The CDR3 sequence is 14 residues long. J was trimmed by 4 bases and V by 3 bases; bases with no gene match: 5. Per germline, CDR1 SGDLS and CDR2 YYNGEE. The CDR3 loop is CASSGQQGVYGYTF. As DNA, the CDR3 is TGTGCCAGCAGCGGTCAACAGGGGGTCTATGGCTACACCTTC.

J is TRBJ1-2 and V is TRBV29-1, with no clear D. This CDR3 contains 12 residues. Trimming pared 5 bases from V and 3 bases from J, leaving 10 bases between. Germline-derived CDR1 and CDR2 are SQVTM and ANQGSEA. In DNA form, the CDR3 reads TGCAGCGTTACCCACGGGGACTATGGCTACACCTTC. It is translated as CSVTHGDYGYTF. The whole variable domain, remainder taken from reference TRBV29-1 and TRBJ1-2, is SAVISQKPSRDICQRGTSLTIQCQVDSQVTMMFWYRQQPGQSLTLIATANQGSEATYESGFVIDKFPISRPNLTFSTLTVSNMSPEDSSIYLCSVTHGDYGYTFGSGTRLTVV.

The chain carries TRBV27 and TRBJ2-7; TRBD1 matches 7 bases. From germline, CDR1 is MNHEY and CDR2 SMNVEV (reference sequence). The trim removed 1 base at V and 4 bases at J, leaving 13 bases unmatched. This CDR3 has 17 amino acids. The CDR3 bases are TGTGCCAGCAGTTTATGGAAACAGGGGACACTATTTTACGAGCAGTACTTC. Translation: CASSLWKQGTLFYEQYF.

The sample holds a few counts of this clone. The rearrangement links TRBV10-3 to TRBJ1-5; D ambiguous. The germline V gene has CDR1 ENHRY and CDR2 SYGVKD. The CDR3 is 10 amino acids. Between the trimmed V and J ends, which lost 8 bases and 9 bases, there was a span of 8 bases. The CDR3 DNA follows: TGTGCCATCGGGAGCGGGCCCCAGCATTTT. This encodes CAIGSGPQHF.